This T cell receptor (beta chain) was recovered during a study of cytomegalovirus exposure and HLA in healthy donors. General study points: When analyzed later, a missense DCLRE1C variant was found to be linked to TCR beta V- and J-gene trimming.

Concerning this clone itself: The antigen is not known.

The germline CDR1 and CDR2 sequences are SEHNR and FQNEAQ (reference sequence). This CDR3 spans 15 amino acids. The V gene end was trimmed by 4 bases and the J gene end by 2 bases; junction bases not matched to a gene: 5. The study ran its PCR with 60 Vbeta and 13 Jbeta primers. Repertoires were generated with immunoSEQ multiplex PCR, while TCRdb's copy carries only in-frame clones and drops some. The top ten hold 7% to 10% of the sample, which has 40,000 or so clones, around 76% seen once. The sample taken for sequencing was PBMCs. This sequence was found in a woman between 25 and 40 years old in good health and CMV-seropositive. The rearrangement uses TRBV7-9 and TRBJ1-1; 9 bases are a match to TRBD1. The CDR3 DNA is TGTGCCAGCAGCTCATTACAGGGGGCTAACACTGAAGCTTTCTTT. This codes for CASSSLQGANTEAFF.